Listed below are T cell receptor beta chains from one sample, sequenced in a study of T-cell reconstitution after alpha-beta-depleted transplantation in children. MiXCR was run by TCRdb on the PCR reads, yielding one entry per CDR3 protein. The sample has over 550,000 distinct CDR3 sequences, more than 9% seen once. The sequencing here drew on PBMCs from the stem cell graft donor, taken from the stem cell graft. Receptors were obtained from a human donor who donated a stem cell graft to a child with acute myeloid leukemia. Both conserved end residues are part of each CDR3. Fields, in order: J gene, D gene, V gene, clone size, CDR3 protein, CDR3 DNA. The D gene is left open where the match is weak. Part of the rows lack a size; the others show once, few, many or a class for expanded clones.

J gene: TRBJ2-5
D gene: NA
V gene: TRBV29-1
clone size: many
CDR3 protein: CSVDGGYQETQYF
CDR3 DNA: TGCAGCGTTGATGGTGGGTACCAAGAGACCCAGTACTTC

J gene: TRBJ1-1
D gene: NA
V gene: TRBV6-2/TRBV6-3
clone size: NA
CDR3 protein: CASSYRFTEAFF
CDR3 DNA: TGTGCCAGCAGCTACAGGTTTACTGAAGCTTTCTTT

J gene: TRBJ2-6
D gene: NA
V gene: TRBV13
clone size: few
CDR3 protein: CASTISGANVLTF
CDR3 DNA: TGTGCCAGCACCATCTCTGGGGCCAACGTCCTGACTTTC

J gene: TRBJ2-7
D gene: TRBD2
V gene: TRBV20-1
clone size: NA
CDR3 protein: CSAAISSGKNEQYF
CDR3 DNA: TGCAGTGCAGCAATCTCTAGCGGGAAGAACGAGCAGTACTTC

J gene: TRBJ2-7
D gene: TRBD2
V gene: TRBV28
clone size: few
CDR3 protein: CASVEAGGSEQYF
CDR3 DNA: TGTGCCAGCGTCGAGGCGGGAGGGAGCGAGCAGTACTTC

J gene: TRBJ2-1
D gene: TRBD2
V gene: TRBV4-1
clone size: NA
CDR3 protein: CASSQERLADINEQFF
CDR3 DNA: TGCGCCAGCAGCCAAGAAAGACTAGCGGATATCAATGAGCAGTTCTTC

J gene: TRBJ2-5
D gene: TRBD2
V gene: TRBV7-9
clone size: NA
CDR3 protein: CASSRRLADFQETQYF
CDR3 DNA: TGTGCCAGCAGCCGCCGACTAGCGGATTTCCAAGAGACCCAGTACTTC

J gene: TRBJ2-7
D gene: NA
V gene: TRBV29-1
clone size: many
CDR3 protein: CSVEGFNYEQYF
CDR3 DNA: TGCAGCGTTGAAGGGTTCAACTACGAGCAGTACTTC

J gene: TRBJ2-7
D gene: NA
V gene: TRBV20-1
clone size: few
CDR3 protein: CSALGRNTYEQYF
CDR3 DNA: TGCAGTGCTTTGGGACGGAACACCTACGAGCAGTACTTC

J gene: TRBJ1-6
D gene: NA
V gene: TRBV18
clone size: few
CDR3 protein: CASSATIPDSPLHF
CDR3 DNA: TGTGCCAGCTCGGCGACAATACCCGATTCACCCCTCCACTTT

J gene: TRBJ2-5
D gene: NA
V gene: TRBV24-1
clone size: many
CDR3 protein: CATSDHGRSTQETQYF
CDR3 DNA: TGTGCCACCAGTGATCACGGACGCAGCACCCAAGAGACCCAGTACTTC

J gene: TRBJ2-7
D gene: NA
V gene: TRBV10-3
clone size: few
CDR3 protein: CAISDSDRGYEQYF
CDR3 DNA: TGTGCCATCAGTGATTCCGACCGAGGGTACGAGCAGTACTTC

J gene: TRBJ2-1
D gene: TRBD2
V gene: TRBV5-1
clone size: NA
CDR3 protein: CASSSSGLAGGNEQFF
CDR3 DNA: TGCGCCAGCAGCTCTTCTGGACTAGCGGGAGGCAATGAGCAGTTCTTC

J gene: TRBJ1-1
D gene: NA
V gene: TRBV9
clone size: few
CDR3 protein: CASSVVQGSTEAFF
CDR3 DNA: TGTGCCAGCAGCGTAGTCCAGGGATCCACTGAAGCTTTCTTT

J gene: TRBJ2-3
D gene: TRBD2
V gene: TRBV10-3
clone size: NA
CDR3 protein: CAISLKRTGTRPTDTQYF
CDR3 DNA: TGTGCCATCAGTTTAAAGCGGACCGGGACTAGACCCACAGATACGCAGTATTTT

J gene: TRBJ2-5
D gene: NA
V gene: TRBV12-3/TRBV12-4
clone size: NA
CDR3 protein: CASRPSGSGETQYF
CDR3 DNA: TGTGCCAGCAGACCTTCAGGGTCGGGGGAGACCCAGTACTTC

J gene: TRBJ1-1
D gene: NA
V gene: TRBV20-1
clone size: many
CDR3 protein: CSASPAGAPEKAFF
CDR3 DNA: TGCAGTGCTTCCCCGGCGGGGGCGCCCGAAAAAGCTTTCTTT

J gene: TRBJ2-1
D gene: NA
V gene: TRBV28
clone size: few
CDR3 protein: CASSLGSGKIHEQFF
CDR3 DNA: TGTGCCAGCAGTTTAGGTAGCGGCAAGATACATGAGCAGTTCTTC

J gene: TRBJ2-5
D gene: NA
V gene: TRBV20-1
clone size: few
CDR3 protein: CSASTTSETQYF
CDR3 DNA: TGCAGTGCCTCGACTACTTCGGAGACCCAGTACTTC

J gene: TRBJ2-2
D gene: TRBD2
V gene: TRBV2
clone size: few
CDR3 protein: CASRATSAGELFF
CDR3 DNA: TGTGCCAGCAGAGCGACTAGCGCCGGGGAGCTGTTTTTT

J gene: TRBJ1-5
D gene: TRBD1
V gene: TRBV27
clone size: many
CDR3 protein: CASSPSGGVGNQPQHF
CDR3 DNA: TGTGCCAGCAGTCCCTCAGGGGGCGTAGGCAATCAGCCCCAGCATTTT

J gene: TRBJ2-1
D gene: TRBD2
V gene: TRBV14
clone size: few
CDR3 protein: CASSRLAGDYNEQFF
CDR3 DNA: TGTGCCAGCAGCCGATTAGCGGGAGACTACAATGAGCAGTTCTTC

J gene: TRBJ1-1
D gene: TRBD1
V gene: TRBV30
clone size: NA
CDR3 protein: CAWSPQGGTAEAFF
CDR3 DNA: TGTGCCTGGAGTCCCCAAGGGGGCACGGCCGAAGCTTTCTTT

J gene: TRBJ1-4
D gene: NA
V gene: TRBV5-1
clone size: NA
CDR3 protein: CASSLGERQEKLFF
CDR3 DNA: TGCGCCAGCAGCTTGGGGGAAAGACAGGAAAAACTGTTTTTT

J gene: TRBJ2-3
D gene: TRBD2
V gene: TRBV5-5
clone size: many
CDR3 protein: CASSLGGGRGSRDTQYF
CDR3 DNA: TGTGCCAGCAGCTTGGGAGGCGGGAGAGGGTCAAGAGATACGCAGTATTTT

J gene: TRBJ2-7
D gene: NA
V gene: TRBV27
clone size: many
CDR3 protein: CASSTAYEQYF
CDR3 DNA: TGTGCCAGCAGTACGGCCTACGAGCAGTACTTC

J gene: TRBJ2-1
D gene: TRBD2
V gene: TRBV5-1
clone size: NA
CDR3 protein: CASSPTGAGGQNEQFF
CDR3 DNA: TGCGCCAGCAGCCCCACGGGAGCGGGAGGGCAAAATGAGCAGTTCTTC

J gene: TRBJ2-1
D gene: NA
V gene: TRBV20-1
clone size: few
CDR3 protein: CSARGGLSYNEQFF
CDR3 DNA: TGCAGTGCAAGAGGGGGGTTATCCTACAATGAGCAGTTCTTC

J gene: TRBJ2-3
D gene: TRBD2
V gene: TRBV29-1
clone size: NA
CDR3 protein: CSVKTGTSTDTQYF
CDR3 DNA: TGCAGCGTAAAGACCGGGACTAGTACAGATACGCAGTATTTT

J gene: TRBJ2-3
D gene: TRBD2
V gene: TRBV24-1
clone size: few
CDR3 protein: CATGLAGGRDTQYF
CDR3 DNA: TGTGCCACCGGGTTAGCGGGAGGAAGAGATACGCAGTATTTT

J gene: TRBJ2-3
D gene: TRBD2
V gene: TRBV20-1
clone size: few
CDR3 protein: CSVPSPGRGTDTQYF
CDR3 DNA: TGCAGTGTCCCCTCTCCCGGGAGGGGCACAGATACGCAGTATTTT

J gene: TRBJ2-1
D gene: TRBD2
V gene: TRBV10-3
clone size: few
CDR3 protein: CAITSGGPSFHEQFF
CDR3 DNA: TGTGCCATCACTAGCGGGGGCCCCTCTTTCCATGAGCAGTTCTTC

J gene: TRBJ2-7
D gene: NA
V gene: TRBV29-1
clone size: few
CDR3 protein: CSVEGQSSYEQYF
CDR3 DNA: TGCAGCGTTGAGGGGCAGAGCTCCTACGAGCAGTACTTC

J gene: TRBJ2-1
D gene: TRBD2
V gene: TRBV5-1
clone size: many
CDR3 protein: CASSLWASGSLDRQDNEQFF
CDR3 DNA: TGCGCCAGCAGCTTGTGGGCTAGCGGGAGCCTCGATCGTCAAGACAATGAGCAGTTCTTC

J gene: TRBJ2-4
D gene: NA
V gene: TRBV12-1
clone size: many
CDR3 protein: CASSSDSLPNIQYF
CDR3 DNA: TGTGCCAGCAGCTCGGACTCTTTACCGAACATTCAGTACTTC

J gene: TRBJ1-2
D gene: TRBD1
V gene: TRBV6-2/TRBV6-3
clone size: few
CDR3 protein: CASSPHGQGPSSYTF
CDR3 DNA: TGTGCCAGCAGCCCCCATGGACAGGGGCCCTCAAGTTACACCTTC

J gene: TRBJ2-3
D gene: NA
V gene: TRBV14
clone size: few
CDR3 protein: CASSRARGPGTDTQYF
CDR3 DNA: TGTGCCAGCAGCCGAGCCCGGGGACCCGGTACAGATACGCAGTATTTT

J gene: TRBJ1-1
D gene: NA
V gene: TRBV9
clone size: few
CDR3 protein: CASSGRQQPSTEAFF
CDR3 DNA: TGTGCCAGCAGCGGGCGCCAACAACCGAGCACTGAAGCTTTCTTT

J gene: TRBJ1-5
D gene: NA
V gene: TRBV20-1
clone size: few
CDR3 protein: CSAREGSSSNQPQHF
CDR3 DNA: TGCAGTGCTAGAGAAGGCAGTTCTAGCAATCAGCCCCAGCATTTT

J gene: TRBJ2-7
D gene: NA
V gene: TRBV5-8
clone size: few
CDR3 protein: CASSTKTGEQYF
CDR3 DNA: TGTGCCAGCAGCACAAAGACGGGCGAGCAGTACTTC

J gene: TRBJ2-1
D gene: TRBD1
V gene: TRBV7-8
clone size: few
CDR3 protein: CASSSPPGQGYNEQFF
CDR3 DNA: TGTGCCAGCAGCTCCCCCCCGGGACAGGGGTACAATGAGCAGTTCTTC

J gene: TRBJ2-7
D gene: TRBD1
V gene: TRBV11-2
clone size: NA
CDR3 protein: CASSPGQLSYEQYF
CDR3 DNA: TGTGCCAGCAGCCCGGGACAGTTGTCCTACGAGCAGTACTTC

J gene: TRBJ1-2
D gene: NA
V gene: TRBV29-1
clone size: NA
CDR3 protein: CSVEELGATGYTF
CDR3 DNA: TGCAGCGTTGAGGAACTCGGGGCGACGGGCTACACCTTC

J gene: TRBJ1-1
D gene: TRBD1
V gene: TRBV12-3/TRBV12-4
clone size: many
CDR3 protein: CASSLRPFLGQGARNTEAFF
CDR3 DNA: TGTGCCAGCAGTTTACGCCCCTTTTTGGGACAGGGGGCGCGGAACACTGAAGCTTTCTTT

J gene: TRBJ2-5
D gene: NA
V gene: TRBV5-1
clone size: few
CDR3 protein: CASSVQPGGRSGQETQYF
CDR3 DNA: TGCGCCAGCAGCGTACAACCAGGGGGGAGGTCAGGCCAAGAGACCCAGTACTTC

J gene: TRBJ2-2
D gene: NA
V gene: TRBV7-2
clone size: few
CDR3 protein: CASSSSETALLAGELFF
CDR3 DNA: TGTGCCAGCAGCTCCTCCGAGACAGCCCTTTTGGCCGGGGAGCTGTTTTTT

J gene: TRBJ2-7
D gene: NA
V gene: TRBV30
clone size: NA
CDR3 protein: CAWRASGISYEQYF
CDR3 DNA: TGTGCCTGGAGAGCTTCCGGGATCTCCTACGAGCAGTACTTC

J gene: TRBJ1-5
D gene: NA
V gene: TRBV28
clone size: few
CDR3 protein: CASSVTGQKGNQPQHF
CDR3 DNA: TGTGCCAGCAGTGTAACCGGACAGAAGGGGAATCAGCCCCAGCATTTT

J gene: TRBJ2-1
D gene: TRBD2
V gene: TRBV5-1
clone size: few
CDR3 protein: CASSFSSGSTNEQFF
CDR3 DNA: TGCGCCAGCAGCTTTTCTAGCGGGAGTACGAATGAGCAGTTCTTC

J gene: TRBJ1-4
D gene: NA
V gene: TRBV12-3/TRBV12-4
clone size: many
CDR3 protein: CASSLRREKLFF
CDR3 DNA: TGTGCCAGCAGTTTACGAAGGGAAAAACTGTTTTTT

J gene: TRBJ1-6
D gene: TRBD1
V gene: TRBV6-5
clone size: NA
CDR3 protein: CASSGDRVGSSYNSPLHF
CDR3 DNA: TGTGCCAGCAGCGGGGACAGGGTGGGGAGCTCCTATAATTCACCCCTCCACTTT